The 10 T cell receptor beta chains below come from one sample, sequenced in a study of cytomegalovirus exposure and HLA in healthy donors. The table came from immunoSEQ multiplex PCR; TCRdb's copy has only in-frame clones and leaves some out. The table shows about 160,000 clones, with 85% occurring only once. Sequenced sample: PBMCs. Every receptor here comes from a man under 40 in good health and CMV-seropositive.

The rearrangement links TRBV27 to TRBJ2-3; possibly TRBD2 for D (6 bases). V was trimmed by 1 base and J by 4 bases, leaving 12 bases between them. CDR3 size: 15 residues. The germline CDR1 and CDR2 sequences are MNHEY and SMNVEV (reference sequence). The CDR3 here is CASSLYQRAADTQYF. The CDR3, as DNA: TGTGCCAGCAGTTTATACCAGCGGGCCGCAGATACGCAGTATTTT.

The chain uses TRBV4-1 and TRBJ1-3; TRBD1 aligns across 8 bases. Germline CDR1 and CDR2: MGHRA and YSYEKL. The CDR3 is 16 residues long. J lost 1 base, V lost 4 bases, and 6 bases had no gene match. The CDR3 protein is CASSLVQGESGNTIYF. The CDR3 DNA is TGCGCCAGCAGCCTTGTACAGGGGGAATCTGGAAACACCATATATTTT.

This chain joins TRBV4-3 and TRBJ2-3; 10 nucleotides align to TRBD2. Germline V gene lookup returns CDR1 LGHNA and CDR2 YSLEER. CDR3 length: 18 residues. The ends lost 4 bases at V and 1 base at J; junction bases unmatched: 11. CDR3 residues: CASSRNRASGGGTDTQYF. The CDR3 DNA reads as TGCGCCAGCAGCCGCAATCGAGCTAGCGGGGGCGGCACAGATACGCAGTATTTT.

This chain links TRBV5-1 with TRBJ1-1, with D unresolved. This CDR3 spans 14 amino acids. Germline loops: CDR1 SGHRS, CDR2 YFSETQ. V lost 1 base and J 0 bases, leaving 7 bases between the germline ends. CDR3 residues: CASSLRDMNTEAFF. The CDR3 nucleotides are TGCGCCAGCAGCTTGAGAGATATGAACACTGAAGCTTTCTTT. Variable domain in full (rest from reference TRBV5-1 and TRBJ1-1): KAGVTQTPRYLIKTRGQQVTLSCSPISGHRSVSWYQQTPGQGLQFLFEYFSETQRNKGNFPGRFSGRQFSNSRSEMNVSTLELGDSALYLCASSLRDMNTEAFFGQGTRLTVV.

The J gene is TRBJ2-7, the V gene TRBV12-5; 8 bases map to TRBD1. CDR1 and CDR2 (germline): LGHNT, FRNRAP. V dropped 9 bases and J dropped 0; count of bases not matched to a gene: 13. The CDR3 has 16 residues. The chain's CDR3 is CARDRGRQNSSYEQYF. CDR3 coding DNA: TGTGCTAGAGACAGGGGAAGGCAAAATAGCTCCTACGAGCAGTACTTC.

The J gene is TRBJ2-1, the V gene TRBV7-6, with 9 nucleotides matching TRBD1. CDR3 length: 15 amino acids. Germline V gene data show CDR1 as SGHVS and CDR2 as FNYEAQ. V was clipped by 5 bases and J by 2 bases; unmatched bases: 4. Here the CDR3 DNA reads TGTGCCAGCAGCCGAACAGGGGGCGCCTACAATGAGCAGTTCTTC. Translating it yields CASSRTGGAYNEQFF.

DNA for the CDR3: TGTGCCAGCAGCTCCGGACAGGGTTCCTACGAGCAGTACTTC. Translation: CASSSGQGSYEQYF. This rearrangement joins TRBV7-9 to TRBJ2-7, with TRBD1 matching 8 bases. With 4 bases clipped from V and 1 base from J, the junction kept 3 bases outside the gene matches. This CDR3 is built from 14 residues. The V gene's germline CDR1 is SEHNR and CDR2 FQNEAQ (reference sequence).

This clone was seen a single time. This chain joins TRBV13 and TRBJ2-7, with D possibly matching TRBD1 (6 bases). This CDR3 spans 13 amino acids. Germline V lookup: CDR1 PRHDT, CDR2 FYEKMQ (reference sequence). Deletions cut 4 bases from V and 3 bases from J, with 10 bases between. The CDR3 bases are TGTGCCAGCAGCTCCGGACAGTTCTACGAGCAGTACTTC. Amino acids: CASSSGQFYEQYF.

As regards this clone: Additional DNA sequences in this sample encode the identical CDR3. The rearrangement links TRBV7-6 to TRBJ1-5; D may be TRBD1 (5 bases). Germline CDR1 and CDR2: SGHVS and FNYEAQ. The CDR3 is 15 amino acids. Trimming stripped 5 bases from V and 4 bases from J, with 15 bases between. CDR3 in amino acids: CASSLQSGVNQPQHF. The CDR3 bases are TGTGCCAGCAGCCTCCAGTCGGGGGTAAATCAGCCCCAGCATTTT.

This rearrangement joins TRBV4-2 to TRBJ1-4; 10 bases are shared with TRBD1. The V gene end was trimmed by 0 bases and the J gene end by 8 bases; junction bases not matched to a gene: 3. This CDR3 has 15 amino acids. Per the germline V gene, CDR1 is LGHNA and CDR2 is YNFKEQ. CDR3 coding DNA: TGTGCCAGCAGCCAAGAGACAGGGGGCGAAGAAAAACTGTTTTTT. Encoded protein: CASSQETGGEEKLFF.